The 25 T cell receptor beta chains in this list originate from one sample, sequenced in a study of cytotoxic CD8 clonotypes in ibrutinib-treated CLL (dated by TCRdb to the early 2020s). Library method: the immunoSEQ multiplex PCR assay. TCRdb's version of the immuneACCESS table is confined to in-frame rearrangements and falls short of the full clone set. An unresolved V gene accounts for under half of the shortfall where checked; the remainder is of unknown origin. Recorded for this sample are about 160,000 clones; 81% of them occurred a single time. About 1.9% of the sample is in the top ten clones. The time point label here, explained by the study, means: approximately eleven months on ibrutinib. Material: PBMCs, obtained after 12 months of ibrutinib treatment. Source of these receptors: a human donor with chronic lymphocytic leukemia.

Only one count was recorded for this clone. For the CDR3, the DNA is TGTGCCAGCAGTTTATCGGACAGGGTAAGATATGGCTACACCTTC. Translation: CASSLSDRVRYGYTF. This chain connects TRBV28 to TRBJ1-2, with 8 nucleotides matching TRBD1. The CDR3 loop spans 15 amino acids. After removal of 1 base from V and 5 bases from J, the junction contained 6 bases not matched to a gene. The germline gives CDR1 MDHEN, CDR2 SYDVKM.

This clone was seen once. The rearrangement joins TRBV29-1 to TRBJ1-2; TRBD1 agrees at 7 bases. V shed 6 bases, J shed 5 bases, and the junction held 12 bases outside the gene matches. This CDR3 spans 14 amino acids. Germline V gives CDR1 SQVTM, CDR2 ANQGSEA. The CDR3 is CSVRTGSGRYGYTF. The CDR3 nucleotides read TGCAGCGTACGGACAGGATCCGGGAGATATGGCTACACCTTC.

The chain couples TRBV28 to TRBJ1-5; D gene unclear. V lost 7 bases to trimming and J lost 0 bases, with 13 bases between them. The CDR3 is made up of 15 amino acids. In germline, CDR1 is MDHEN, CDR2 SYDVKM. CDR3 residues: CASINRDYSNQPQHF. In DNA, the CDR3 is TGTGCCAGCATCAATCGGGATTATAGCAATCAGCCCCAGCATTTT.

The chain couples TRBV19 to TRBJ1-1, with D maybe TRBD1 (6 bases). Germline V gene sequence: CDR1 LNHDA, CDR2 SQIVND (reference sequence). The CDR3 contains 15 residues. V lost 7 bases and J lost 1, with 16 bases in between. This CDR3 is CASTGGRMGNTEAFF. CDR3 bases: TGTGCCAGTACCGGGGGGCGAATGGGGAACACTGAAGCTTTCTTT.

This clone has only a few counts. The J gene is TRBJ1-4, the V gene TRBV6-7; the D gene is possibly TRBD1 (5 bases). TRBV6-7 is treated as an ORF (open reading frame) with a function not yet certain. The CDR3 totals 15 residues. V was cut by 10 bases and J by 7 bases, with 22 bases left in between. Here the CDR3 DNA reads TGTGCCATACTAGGAGGGGATAGTTGCGGTGAAAAACTGTTTTTT. The encoded protein is CAILGGDSCGEKLFF.

The chain has TRBV11-2 and TRBJ2-7; D gene uncertain. The CDR3 consists of 16 residues. V lost 5 bases and J 5 bases, leaving 22 bases between the germline ends. Germline V lookup: CDR1 SGHAT, CDR2 FQNNGV. CDR3 in DNA: TGTGCCAGCAGCATAGGCACAGCCCTCGGCATCGACGAGCAGTACTTC. Translating it yields CASSIGTALGIDEQYF.

The chain joins TRBV10-2 to TRBJ2-3; 14 nucleotides agree with TRBD2. V lost 5 bases to trimming and J lost 8 bases; unmatched junction nucleotides: 3. The CDR3 is 14 amino acids. Germline CDR1 and CDR2: WSHSY and SAAADI. CDR3 DNA sequence: TGCGCCAGCAGTCCCGGGACTAGCGGGAGTACGCAGTATTTT. Translating gives CASSPGTSGSTQYF.

The V call is TRBV7-3, the J call TRBJ2-2, with D possibly TRBD2 on 6 matching bases. V was shortened by 5 bases and J by 4 bases, with 20 bases between the two germline ends. The CDR3 length is 17 residues. Germline assignment: CDR1 SGHTA and CDR2 FQGTGA. The CDR3 DNA reads as TGTGCCAGCAGCCCGTCCCCCAGGGCGGGGCTCACCGGGGAGCTGTTTTTT. Protein sequence: CASSPSPRAGLTGELFF.

The rearrangement joins TRBV5-4 to TRBJ2-3, with 14 bases lining up with TRBD2. CDR1 and CDR2 (germline): SGHNT, YYREEE (reference sequence). V shed 2 bases, J shed 4 bases, and the junction held 3 bases outside the gene matches. CDR3 length: 16 amino acids. CDR3 in DNA: TGTGCCAGCAGCTTACCGGGACTAGCGGGAGCAGATACGCAGTATTTT. Amino acids: CASSLPGLAGADTQYF.

The chain joins TRBV29-1 to TRBJ2-1; perhaps D is TRBD1 or TRBD2 (5 bases each). This CDR3 has 12 residues. Germline values: CDR1 SQVTM, CDR2 ANQGSEA. V was pared by 6 bases and J by 5 bases, with 11 bases between. The CDR3 nucleotides read TGCAGCGTCGGGGACCAGGACAATGAGCAGTTCTTC. Translation: CSVGDQDNEQFF.

The rearrangement joins TRBV4-3 to TRBJ2-1; 8 nucleotides line up with TRBD1. Losses at the gene ends were 4 bases for V and 6 bases for J; bases not matched to a gene: 8. Germline V gene lookup returns CDR1 LGHNA and CDR2 YSLEER. This CDR3 is 15 amino acids long. The CDR3 is CASSLGGTGLNEQFF. DNA of the CDR3: TGCGCCAGCAGCCTCGGCGGGACAGGCCTCAATGAGCAGTTCTTC.

The chain is built from TRBV7-9 and TRBJ2-7; maybe TRBD2 (6 bases). The germline V and J ends were trimmed by 4 bases and 7 bases, with 20 bases remaining between them. Per the germline V gene, CDR1 is SEHNR and CDR2 is FQNEAQ (reference sequence). The CDR3 totals 15 residues. In nucleotides, the CDR3 is TGTGCCAGCAGCTCACTAGCTTCTTCCCTGGGGGAGCAGTACTTC. This encodes CASSSLASSLGEQYF.

The rearrangement joins TRBV29-1 to TRBJ2-3, with TRBD1 identical over 11 bases. CDR3 length: 12 residues. The V gene's germline CDR1 is SQVTM and CDR2 ANQGSEA. J gave up 9 bases and V 6 bases, and 5 bases lay outside the gene matches. CDR3 in amino acids: CSVLGQGVTQYF. CDR3 in DNA: TGCAGCGTGTTGGGACAGGGGGTCACGCAGTATTTT.

The rearrangement joins TRBV30 to TRBJ2-1; 13 bases agree with TRBD2. The J segment lost 8 bases and the V segment lost 4 bases, leaving 14 bases of the junction unmatched. The CDR3 spans 17 residues. Germline CDR1 and CDR2: GTSNPN and SVGIG (reference sequence). For the CDR3, the DNA is TGTGCCTGGATCCCAGCTCCCACTAGCGGGGGGGTCGATGAGCAGTTCTTC. Translated: CAWIPAPTSGGVDEQFF. The entire variable domain, with the rest obtained from reference TRBV30 and TRBJ2-1, is as follows: SQTIHQWPATLVQPVGSPLSLECTVEGTSNPNLYWYRQAAGRGLQLLFYSVGIGQISSEVPQNLSASRPQDRQFILSSKKLLLSDSGFYLCAWIPAPTSGGVDEQFFGPGTRLTVL.

This clone appeared a single time. The rearrangement links TRBV28 to TRBJ1-5; D is unresolved. Per germline, CDR1 MDHEN and CDR2 SYDVKM. CDR3 length: 14 residues. V gave up 6 bases and J gave up 4 bases, with 13 bases separating them. DNA for the CDR3: TGTGCCAGCAGCCGTGGGCAGGCAAATCAGCCCCAGCATTTT. Protein product: CASSRGQANQPQHF.

This sequence joins TRBV5-1 and TRBJ1-1; no firm D call. The CDR3 extends over 14 amino acids. Germline V gives CDR1 SGHRS, CDR2 YFSETQ. With 0 bases removed from V and 5 bases from J, the gap between germline ends came to 11 bases. CDR3 DNA sequence: TGCGCCAGCAGCTTGGGTGTCGAGAGGACTGAAGCTTTCTTT. This translates into CASSLGVERTEAFF.

The gene calls are TRBV7-9 and TRBJ1-2; D not resolved. This CDR3 is 13 amino acids long. V was cut by 5 bases and J by 4 bases, with 11 bases left in between. The germline CDR1 and CDR2 sequences are SEHNR and FQNEAQ (reference sequence). The CDR3 DNA sequence: TGTGCCAGCAGCCCAACGGCTCCCTATGGCTACACCTTC. Translating gives CASSPTAPYGYTF.

The chain links TRBV10-3 to TRBJ2-5; 11 bases line up with TRBD2. This CDR3 contains 15 residues. Germline V gene data show CDR1 as ENHRY and CDR2 as SYGVKD. The V and J ends lost 6 bases and 2 bases, in that order; junction bases with no gene match: 5. CDR3 region: CAIRGTSGDQETQYF. Written as DNA, the CDR3 is TGTGCCATCAGGGGGACTAGCGGCGATCAAGAGACCCAGTACTTC.

The chain couples TRBV30 to TRBJ2-3, with TRBD2 matching 7 bases. With 0 bases clipped from V and 3 bases from J, the junction kept 3 bases outside the gene matches. The germline V gene has CDR1 GTSNPN and CDR2 SVGIG (reference sequence). The CDR3 covers 14 residues. CDR3: CAWSVRGGTDTQYF. CDR3 nucleotide sequence: TGTGCCTGGAGTGTACGCGGGGGTACAGATACGCAGTATTTT.

The V and J genes are TRBV2 and TRBJ1-5, with TRBD1 as a possible D gene (5 bases). The CDR3 loop spans 15 amino acids. Germline V gives CDR1 SNHLY, CDR2 FYNNEI. Trimming left V 2 bases short and J 9 bases short, with 17 bases between. CDR3 sequence reads: CASSEMLQGQGPQHF. In DNA form, the CDR3 reads TGTGCCAGCAGTGAAATGTTGCAGGGTCAAGGGCCCCAGCATTTT.

J is TRBJ2-7 and V is TRBV4-2, with 9 bases aligning to TRBD2. The CDR3 has 16 amino acids. Per the germline V gene, CDR1 is LGHNA and CDR2 is YNFKEQ. Trimming removed 0 bases from V and 2 bases from J; junction bases left unmatched: 5. In DNA form, the CDR3 reads TGTGCCAGCAGCCAAGATGCTAGCGGGACCGCCTACGAGCAGTACTTC. Translation gives CASSQDASGTAYEQYF.

The gene calls are TRBV5-1 and TRBJ2-7, with no clear D. V was trimmed by 4 bases and J by 2 bases, leaving 16 bases between them. Germline-derived CDR1 and CDR2 are SGHRS and YFSETQ. The CDR3 runs to 15 residues. CDR3 in DNA: TGCGCCAGCAGCCCAAGCCCCAGCAGGACCTACGAGCAGTACTTC. Protein product: CASSPSPSRTYEQYF.

V gene TRBV28 combines with J gene TRBJ2-7; TRBD2 might be the D (6 bases). Germline lookup yields CDR1 MDHEN and CDR2 SYDVKM. This CDR3 contains 15 residues. V was clipped by 6 bases and J by 3 bases, with 18 bases between them. CDR3 coding DNA: TGTGCCAGCAGGCGGGAAGGGGCCCGGCACTACGAGCAGTACTTC. It specifies CASRREGARHYEQYF.

This chain joins TRBV9 and TRBJ2-2; D uncertain. Germline CDR1 reads SGDLS; CDR2 reads YYNGEE. V lost 0 bases and J 5 bases, leaving 8 bases between the germline ends. There are 14 residues in the CDR3. CDR3 protein: CASSVAVVTGELFF. DNA of the CDR3: TGTGCCAGCAGCGTAGCCGTGGTGACCGGGGAGCTGTTTTTT.

The rearrangement joins TRBV7-2 to TRBJ1-5; D is unclear. Looked up from germline, CDR1 is SGHTA and CDR2 is FQGNSA. This CDR3 is 14 amino acids long. Trimming cost V 1 base and J 2 bases, with 6 bases left between them. CDR3 sequence: CASSLGGGNQPQHF. CDR3 bases: TGTGCCAGCAGCTTAGGCGGAGGCAATCAGCCCCAGCATTTT.